This T cell receptor beta chain stems from a study of immune characterization of retroperitoneal liposarcoma. This clonotype was observed many times. This CDR3 region has 13 residues. CDR1 SGHTA and CDR2 FQGNSA come from the germline V gene. TCRdb reanalysed the PCR reads using MiXCR and keeps one entry per CDR3 protein. The sample shows around 11,000 distinct CDR3 sequences, roughly a third of them seen only once. J is TRBJ2-5 and V is TRBV7-2; D remains unclear. The J call is doubtful: the DNA matches TRBJ2-7 better. Sequenced sample: tumor tissue. The clonotype comes from a male donor with retroperitoneal liposarcoma. The CDR3 region is CASSLRPLFEQYF. In DNA form, the CDR3 reads TGTGCCAGCAGCTTACGCCCTCTGTTCGAGCAGTACTTC.